A single sample gave rise to the 31 T cell receptor beta chains below, sequenced in a study of cytomegalovirus exposure and HLA in healthy donors. The study ran its PCR with 60 Vbeta and 13 Jbeta primers. The method was immunoSEQ multiplex PCR; TCRdb's version includes in-frame clones alone and lacks a portion of them. The sample includes 200,000 to 250,000 clones, approximately 88% of them seen just once. The sample was PBMCs. The receptor set was obtained from a boy younger than 10 in good health and CMV-seronegative.

This chain links TRBV29-1 with TRBJ1-5; 9 bases are shared with TRBD1. V dropped 6 bases and J dropped 2; count of bases not matched to a gene: 8. The CDR3 is 15 residues long. Germline V gene data show CDR1 as SQVTM and CDR2 as ANQGSEA. Here the CDR3 reads CSVQQGAGGNQPQHF. DNA for the CDR3: TGCAGCGTCCAACAGGGGGCTGGCGGCAATCAGCCCCAGCATTTT.

This clone has a single count. The V gene is TRBV6-5, the J gene TRBJ2-5; TRBD2 might be the D (5 bases). Trimming cost V 5 bases and J 2 bases, with 15 bases left between them. The germline V gene has CDR1 MNHEY and CDR2 SVGAGI. There are 15 residues in the CDR3. This CDR3 reads CASSPRGWPQETQYF. The CDR3 DNA follows: TGTGCCAGCAGTCCGCGAGGGTGGCCTCAAGAGACCCAGTACTTC.

V gene TRBV7-2 combines with J gene TRBJ1-2; TRBD1 agrees at 8 bases. This CDR3 spans 14 amino acids. Germline values: CDR1 SGHTA, CDR2 FQGNSA. V dropped 1 base and J dropped 4; count of bases not matched to a gene: 2. The CDR3 region has the DNA TGTGCCAGCAGCTTAGGACAGGGGAGCTATGGCTACACCTTC. Translating gives CASSLGQGSYGYTF.

Details on this clone: Germline and junction disagree at one end, which may indicate a read error. The chain joins TRBV2 to TRBJ2-7; D might be TRBD2 (6 bases). The length of the CDR3 is 13 residues. In germline, CDR1 is SNHLY, CDR2 FYNNEI. CDR3 loop: CASILLRGYERYF. The CDR3 DNA reads as TGTGCCAGCATCTTACTTCGGGGGTACGAGCGGTACTTC.

The chain combines TRBV5-1 with TRBJ2-3; 10 bases are a match to TRBD2. CDR1 is SGHRS, CDR2 YFSETQ, per germline. The ends lost 4 bases at V and 6 bases at J; junction bases unmatched: 8. The CDR3 spans 15 residues. The CDR3 coding sequence is TGCGCCAGCAGCCAAGCGGGGGGGCCGACTGATACGCAGTATTTT. It translates to CASSQAGGPTDTQYF.

The rearrangement joins TRBV7-2 to TRBJ2-1; 9 nucleotides line up with TRBD2. This CDR3 contains 15 residues. The germline CDR1 and CDR2 sequences are SGHTA and FQGNSA. Unmatched junction bases numbered 1, after V lost 3 bases and J lost 1 base. CDR3 region: CASSFSGGSYNEQFF. In DNA form, the CDR3 reads TGTGCCAGCAGCTTCAGCGGGGGGTCCTACAATGAGCAGTTCTTC. The whole variable domain, remainder taken from reference TRBV7-2 and TRBJ2-1, is GAGVSQSPSNKVTEKGKDVELRCDPISGHTALYWYRQSLGQGLEFLIYFQGNSAPDKSGLPSDRFSAERTGGSVSTLTIQRTQQEDSAVYLCASSFSGGSYNEQFFGPGTRLTVL.

CDR3 DNA: TGTGCCAGCAGCTGGACTAGCGGGAGTCTCTATGAGCAGTTCTTC. This gives the protein CASSWTSGSLYEQFF. The V gene is TRBV7-2, the J gene TRBJ2-1; 13 bases are a match to TRBD2. The V segment lost 4 bases and the J segment 8 bases; nucleotides outside the gene matches: 5. The CDR3 is 15 amino acids. Germline values: CDR1 SGHTA, CDR2 FQGNSA.

V usage is TRBV6-5 and J usage is TRBJ2-7, with 8 bases identical to TRBD1. The V gene end was trimmed by 4 bases and the J gene end by 2 bases; junction bases not matched to a gene: 7. The CDR3 covers 15 residues. The germline CDR1 and CDR2 sequences are MNHEY and SVGAGI. The CDR3 loop is CASSWGGQGTYEQYF. The CDR3 nucleotides are TGTGCCAGCAGTTGGGGAGGACAGGGTACCTACGAGCAGTACTTC.

The rearrangement uses TRBV9 and TRBJ2-5, with D possibly TRBD2 on 6 matching bases. The CDR3 covers 16 residues. Trimming pared 0 bases from V and 1 base from J, leaving 13 bases between. Germline V gives CDR1 SGDLS, CDR2 YYNGEE. CDR3 coding DNA: TGTGCCAGCAGCGTAGGCGACATGGGAGGCCAAGAGACCCAGTACTTC. It codes for CASSVGDMGGQETQYF.

The chain joins TRBV7-9 to TRBJ2-7; D unresolved. Between the trimmed V and J ends, which lost 0 bases and 4 bases, there was a span of 4 bases. The CDR3 is made up of 12 amino acids. CDR1 is SEHNR, CDR2 FQNEAQ, per germline (reference sequence). CDR3 sequence (DNA): TGTGCCAGCAGCTTAGCCCCGTACGAGCAGTACTTC. This sequence encodes CASSLAPYEQYF.

This clone was detected once. V usage is TRBV15 and J usage is TRBJ2-3; 9 nucleotides line up with TRBD1. Germline CDR1 LNHNV, CDR2 YYDKDF (reference sequence). Losses at the gene ends were 8 bases for V and 4 bases for J; bases not matched to a gene: 10. The CDR3 extends over 15 amino acids. The CDR3 spells CATGRGQGRADTQYF. DNA of the CDR3: TGTGCCACCGGGCGGGGACAGGGTAGGGCAGATACGCAGTATTTT.

A single count supports this clone. The V call is TRBV11-2, the J call TRBJ1-1, with D hard to call. The CDR3 sequence is 13 residues long. The V end was cut by 5 bases, the J end by 2 bases, with 9 bases between. Germline V gene data show CDR1 as SGHAT and CDR2 as FQNNGV. The CDR3 spells CASSPRVNTEAFF. CDR3 in DNA: TGTGCCAGCAGCCCCCGCGTAAACACTGAAGCTTTCTTT. Full variable domain (missing parts from reference TRBV11-2 and TRBJ1-1): EAGVAQSPRYKIIEKRQSVAFWCNPISGHATLYWYQQILGQGPKLLIQFQNNGVVDDSQLPKDRFSAERLKGVDSTLKIQPAKLEDSAVYLCASSPRVNTEAFFGQGTRLTVV.

This clone was observed a few times. The chain joins TRBV29-1 to TRBJ1-1; maybe TRBD1 (5 bases). Trimming took off 1 base at V and 3 bases at J, with 12 bases between the two ends. Germline assignment: CDR1 SQVTM and CDR2 ANQGSEA. The CDR3 has 14 amino acids. The CDR3 DNA is TGCAGCGTTGAAGCGCAGGGATCATACACTGAAGCTTTCTTT. Protein sequence: CSVEAQGSYTEAFF.

This sequence joins TRBV12-5 and TRBJ2-5, with D possibly matching TRBD2 (6 bases). V shed 1 base and J shed 3 bases, with 9 bases lying between them. The germline V gene has CDR1 LGHNT and CDR2 FRNRAP. The CDR3 sequence is 14 residues long. CDR3 in DNA: TGTGCTAGTGGTTTGGGGACTAAGAAAGAGACCCAGTACTTC. Its translation: CASGLGTKKETQYF.

The rearrangement joins TRBV6-5 to TRBJ1-5; D possibly corresponds to TRBD1 (5 bases). Germline V lookup: CDR1 MNHEY, CDR2 SVGAGI. The length of the CDR3 is 14 residues. Trimming left V 7 bases short and J 7 bases short, with 17 bases between. The CDR3 reads CASTRGGSVQPQHF. The DNA for the CDR3 is TGTGCCAGCACTCGGGGGGGATCGGTCCAGCCCCAGCATTTT.

J is TRBJ2-1 and V is TRBV11-2; weak D call: TRBD1 (6 bases). V lost 2 bases, J lost 4 bases, and 15 bases lay in between. Germline V CDR1 and CDR2: SGHAT, FQNNGV. The CDR3 is made up of 16 amino acids. CDR3 coding DNA: TGTGCCAGCAGCTTAAGGCTACAGGACAGATACAATGAGCAGTTCTTC. Protein sequence: CASSLRLQDRYNEQFF. The whole variable domain, filled in from reference TRBV11-2 and TRBJ2-1, reads EAGVAQSPRYKIIEKRQSVAFWCNPISGHATLYWYQQILGQGPKLLIQFQNNGVVDDSQLPKDRFSAERLKGVDSTLKIQPAKLEDSAVYLCASSLRLQDRYNEQFFGPGTRLTVL.

The chain employs TRBV6-4 and TRBJ1-5; no clear D. Looked up from germline, CDR1 is MRHNA and CDR2 is SNTAGT. This CDR3 is built from 15 residues. Trimming stripped 5 bases from V and 7 bases from J, with 18 bases between. The CDR3 reads CASSSGVAAKQPQHF. The CDR3 DNA follows: TGTGCCAGCAGTTCGGGAGTGGCGGCGAAGCAGCCCCAGCATTTT.

This chain links TRBV6-6 with TRBJ2-7; 9 positions match TRBD1. This CDR3 contains 13 residues. Germline V gene data show CDR1 as MNHNY and CDR2 as SVGAGI (reference sequence). V shed 9 bases and J 4 bases; nucleotides not matched to a gene: 7. The CDR3 loop reads CASAGTGNYEQYF. The CDR3 DNA reads TGTGCCAGTGCCGGGACAGGGAATTACGAGCAGTACTTC.

The chain uses TRBV28 and TRBJ2-3; 8 nucleotides line up with TRBD1. J was trimmed by 4 bases and V by 7 bases; bases with no gene match: 19. Germline CDR1 and CDR2: MDHEN and SYDVKM. The CDR3 spans 18 residues. CDR3 amino acids: CASTSPGQGTSWPDTQYF. For the CDR3, the DNA is TGTGCCAGCACCTCTCCTGGACAGGGAACTAGCTGGCCAGATACGCAGTATTTT.

J is TRBJ1-5 and V is TRBV29-1, with D unresolved. CDR3 size: 13 residues. V lost 4 bases, J lost 4 bases, and 11 bases lay in between. From germline, CDR1 is SQVTM and CDR2 ANQGSEA. The CDR3 loop is CSVVQQINQPQHF. Written as DNA, the CDR3 is TGCAGCGTTGTCCAACAGATAAATCAGCCCCAGCATTTT.

The chain employs TRBV10-1 and TRBJ2-1, with 8 nucleotides matching TRBD2. V trimming: 2 bases; J trimming: 7 bases; junction bases outside the gene matches: 4. The CDR3 is 14 amino acids. Germline V gene data show CDR1 as WNHNN and CDR2 as SYGVQD (reference sequence). CDR3 DNA sequence: TGCGCCAGCAGTGAGCGGACTAGCTCAAATGAGCAGTTCTTC. It codes for CASSERTSSNEQFF.

The V call is TRBV14, the J call TRBJ1-1; maybe TRBD1 (6 bases). Germline CDR1 reads SGHDN; CDR2 reads FVKESK. CDR3 length: 13 residues. The V end was cut by 4 bases, the J end by 1 base, with 7 bases between. CDR3 sequence reads: CASSRTENTEAFF. DNA of the CDR3: TGTGCCAGCAGCCGGACAGAGAACACTGAAGCTTTCTTT. Drawing the rest from reference TRBV14 and TRBJ1-1, the complete variable domain is EAGVTQFPSHSVIEKGQTVTLRCDPISGHDNLYWYRRVMGKEIKFLLHFVKESKQDESGMPNNRFLAERTGGTYSTLKVQPAELEDSGVYFCASSRTENTEAFFGQGTRLTVV.

Written as DNA, the CDR3 is TGTGCCAGTAGACTAGTCAATGAGCAGTTCTTC. Residues: CASRLVNEQFF. The J gene is TRBJ2-1, the V gene TRBV19; tentative D call: TRBD2 (5 bases). The CDR3 runs to 11 residues. The V and J ends lost 6 bases and 6 bases respectively, with 6 bases between them. Germline V gene data show CDR1 as LNHDA and CDR2 as SQIVND (reference sequence).

This clone was found once. V and J are TRBV2 and TRBJ2-7, with 9 bases matching TRBD2. Per germline, CDR1 SNHLY and CDR2 FYNNEI. The V segment lost 7 bases and the J segment 3 bases; nucleotides outside the gene matches: 10. This CDR3 has 15 amino acids. This CDR3 is CASNDIAGALYEQYF. In DNA form, the CDR3 reads TGTGCCAGCAATGATATAGCGGGAGCTCTCTACGAGCAGTACTTC.

The chain recombines TRBV6-1 with TRBJ1-5; 10 bases line up with TRBD1. J lost 7 bases, V lost 4 bases, and 13 bases had no gene match. The CDR3 loop spans 17 amino acids. The germline V gene has CDR1 MNHNS and CDR2 SASEGT. CDR3 nucleotide sequence: TGTGCCAGCAGTGCGTGGACAGGGGGAGAAGGGAACCAGCCCCAGCATTTT. Translated, it gives CASSAWTGGEGNQPQHF.

CDR3 nucleotide sequence: TGTGCCAGCAGCAGGGGACAGGGGGCGGAGGCTTTCTTT. This codes for CASSRGQGAEAFF. J is TRBJ1-1 and V is TRBV6-6; 12 bases map to TRBD1. The V gene end was trimmed by 6 bases and the J gene end by 11 bases; junction bases not matched to a gene: 7. The CDR3 is 13 residues long. Germline values: CDR1 MNHNY, CDR2 SVGAGI (reference sequence).

The rearrangement joins TRBV19 to TRBJ2-7; 7 bases fit TRBD1. The CDR3 extends over 14 amino acids. With 8 bases clipped from V and 3 bases from J, the junction kept 10 bases outside the gene matches. Germline CDR1 LNHDA, CDR2 SQIVND (reference sequence). In DNA, the CDR3 is TGTGCCAGTTCCCGGGACAGTCGTAACTACGAGCAGTACTTC. The encoded protein is CASSRDSRNYEQYF.

There are a few counts of this clone. The rearrangement uses TRBV14 and TRBJ1-2; D unresolved. The germline V and J ends were trimmed by 1 base and 2 bases, with 5 bases remaining between them. The germline CDR1 and CDR2 sequences are SGHDN and FVKESK. The CDR3 consists of 13 residues. The CDR3 spells CASSQVQNYGYTF. In DNA, the CDR3 is TGTGCCAGCAGCCAAGTCCAGAACTATGGCTACACCTTC. Full variable domain (remainder filled in from reference TRBV14 and TRBJ1-2): EAGVTQFPSHSVIEKGQTVTLRCDPISGHDNLYWYRRVMGKEIKFLLHFVKESKQDESGMPNNRFLAERTGGTYSTLKVQPAELEDSGVYFCASSQVQNYGYTFGSGTRLTVV.

This clone appeared once. V and J are TRBV30 and TRBJ1-2, with no clear D. The CDR3 sequence is 13 residues long. V dropped 5 bases and J dropped 1 base, with 11 bases sitting between them. The germline V gene encodes CDR1 GTSNPN and CDR2 SVGIG (reference sequence). CDR3 sequence: CAWLRGSNYGYTF. Written as DNA, the CDR3 is TGTGCCTGGCTCCGAGGGAGTAACTATGGCTACACCTTC.

The chain links TRBV5-1 to TRBJ1-2, with no clear D. Germline loops: CDR1 SGHRS, CDR2 YFSETQ. V lost 0 bases and J 3 bases, leaving 15 bases between the germline ends. This CDR3 is 16 amino acids long. The CDR3 DNA reads TGCGCCAGCAGCTTGGCCACTCAACGGTTCGACTATGGCTACACCTTC. It translates to CASSLATQRFDYGYTF.

This clone was counted between two and nine times. The V and J genes are TRBV13 and TRBJ1-1, with D tentatively TRBD1 (5 bases). This CDR3 has 13 residues. Germline assignment: CDR1 PRHDT and CDR2 FYEKMQ (reference sequence). V lost 6 bases, J lost 3 bases, and 11 bases lay in between. In DNA, the CDR3 is TGTGCCAGCAGGCAGGGATCACACACTGAAGCTTTCTTT. Translating gives CASRQGSHTEAFF.